This record covers a single T cell receptor (beta chain). In this sample, this clonotype turned up many times. This receptor's antigen is unknown. No much larger clonotype is one base removed from it; base qualities were not supplied. TCR beta CDR3 regions were amplified from RNA transcripts. For the first round of RT-PCR on the TCR CDR3, the HTBI primer set was used together with the Qiagen OneStep RT-PCR kit. Libraries were constructed in a second round of multiplex PCR, after which size selection and purification were carried out. Libraries were sequenced paired-end with 100 bp reads on an Illumina HiSeq2000. In the paper's pipeline: SOAPnuke was used to process the raw data, removing reads that contained adapters or uncalled bases, had a mean Phred below 15, or lacked an exact match to the constant primer or identifier. High-quality paired reads were merged with COPE v1.2.5, and unique nucleotide sequences were defined as clonotypes. MiTCR v1.1 was used to align the clonotypes against IMGT TRBV, TRBD and TRBJ reference segments. Only V-J combinations with frequency above 0.0001, covering 99.2% of repertoires, were analysed. The TCS score was defined as F50 (clonal expansion) divided by E x V (chaos), with BLOSUM62-based TCRdist calculated between CDR3 peptides within each V-J. Welch's t-statistics and random forest reduced roughly 530 V-J features to roughly 13, which were used in a naive Bayes classifier (R e1071). In-frame beta chains were kept once TCRdb had trimmed the public reads at Q25 with fastp and called clones with MiXCR. Every entry covers one CDR3 protein and lists the most common genes and DNA from its rows. V and J calls and clone size were set by TCRdb, not the authors. The table for this sample lists 600,000 or so distinct CDR3 sequences; approximately 44% of them were counted only once. 6.5% to 9% of the sample belongs to the ten largest clones.

The source of the sample is a study of T cells in Graves' hyperthyroidism and ophthalmopathy (dated by TCRdb to about 2019). For context, the study as a whole: A discovery cohort of roughly 100 patients, about 43 with Graves' ophthalmopathy and 55 to 65 with stable Graves' hyperthyroidism, was used to find distinguishing TCR V-J signatures. For training and testing, the 80 to 100 patients in the discovery cohort were randomly divided in a 7:3 ratio. In addition, the study compared T-cell repertoires in thyroid tissue and in blood from about 6 Graves' hyperthyroidism patients. The paper describes TCR Vbeta CDR3 sequencing of 140 or so peripheral blood samples, made up of about 41 ophthalmopathy patients, some 80 hyperthyroidism patients and 17 progressor patients. Once sampling was done, hyperthyroidism patients were given methimazole at a starting dose of 30 mg daily, whereas ophthalmopathy patients were given high-dose intravenous methylprednisolone. Prospective prediction of ophthalmopathy was tested in an independent validation cohort consisting of 18 to 20 hyperthyroidism patients and around 17 patients who later progressed to ophthalmopathy.

Stable Graves' hyperthyroidism was defined as no progression to ophthalmopathy during 18 months of follow-up. Hyperthyroidism patients were newly diagnosed, had a disease duration of under 2 months, and were aged 18 to 65 years. Any patient with an uncontrolled infection, another autoimmune disease, pregnancy or lactation was excluded. Diagnoses were established on the basis of clinical symptoms, serum thyroxine and TRAb, thyroid ultrasound, and orbital computed tomography. Trizol reagent was used to extract total RNA, and RNA quality was then checked on an Agilent 2100 Bioanalyzer. V and J lose 3 bases and 4 bases, and a span of 15 bases separates them. CDR1 and CDR2, looked up from the germline V gene (reference sequence), are DFQATT and SNEGSKA. The CDR3, cysteine through phenylalanine, is 14 amino acids long. Only CDR3 DNA is held: 42 bases, read in frame from base 1. Here is what the overall study found, with its caveats: No statistical method was used to set the sample size in advance, and investigators knew the group allocation. In validation, the model predicted progression to ophthalmopathy a median of around 6.5 months before onset, with about 71% sensitivity and almost 75% specificity. Most expanded thyroid clonotypes (frequency above 0.001) were also detected in blood, suggesting blood repertoires may reflect thyroid immune responses. In cross-validation, a model built on a 13 V-J signature told ophthalmopathy apart from stable hyperthyroidism with approximately 90% sensitivity and about 81% specificity, and in testing the same model reached 80%/75%.

The chain employs TRBV20-1 and TRBJ2-5; the D gene is possibly TRBD1, with 6 bases matching. The sequenced sample was peripheral blood or thyroid tissue (not recorded which). The clonotype comes from a woman between 18 and 29 years old with Graves' hyperthyroidism. Donor details come from another sample of the same person, matched by shared clones. The CDR3 region: CSASEYRVGETQYF. The nucleotide sequence is TGCAGTGCTAGCGAATACAGGGTTGGAGAGACCCAGTACTTC.